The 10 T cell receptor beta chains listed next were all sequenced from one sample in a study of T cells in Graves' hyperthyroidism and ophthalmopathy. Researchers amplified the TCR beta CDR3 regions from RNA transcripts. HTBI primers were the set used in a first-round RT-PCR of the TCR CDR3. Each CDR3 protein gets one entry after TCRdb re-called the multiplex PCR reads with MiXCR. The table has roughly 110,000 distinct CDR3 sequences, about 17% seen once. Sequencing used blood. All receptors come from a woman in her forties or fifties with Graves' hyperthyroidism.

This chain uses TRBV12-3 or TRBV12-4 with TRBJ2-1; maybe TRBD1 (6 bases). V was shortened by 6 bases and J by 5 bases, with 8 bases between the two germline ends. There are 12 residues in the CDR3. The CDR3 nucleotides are TGTGCCAGCAGCCGGACAGACAATGAGCAGTTCTTC. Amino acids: CASSRTDNEQFF.

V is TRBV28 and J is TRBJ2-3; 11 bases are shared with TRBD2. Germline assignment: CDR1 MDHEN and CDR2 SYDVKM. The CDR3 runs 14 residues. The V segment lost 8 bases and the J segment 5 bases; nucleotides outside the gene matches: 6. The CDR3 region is CASRLAGLKDTQYF. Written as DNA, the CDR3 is TGTGCCAGCCGACTAGCGGGATTGAAAGATACGCAGTATTTT.

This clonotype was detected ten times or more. The CDR3: CASSALTLDTQYF. The DNA for the CDR3 is TGTGCCAGCTCAGCGTTGACTCTAGATACGCAGTATTTT. This chain links TRBV18 with TRBJ2-3; D call uncertain. This CDR3 contains 13 residues. The germline V gene encodes CDR1 KGHSH and CDR2 LQKENI. V was trimmed by 5 bases and J by 5 bases, leaving 11 bases between them.

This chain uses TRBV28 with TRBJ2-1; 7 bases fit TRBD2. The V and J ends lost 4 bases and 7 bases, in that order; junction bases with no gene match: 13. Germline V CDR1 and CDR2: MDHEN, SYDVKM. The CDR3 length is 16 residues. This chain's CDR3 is CASSSPSSGNSNEQFF. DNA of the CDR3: TGTGCCAGCAGTTCCCCATCGAGCGGGAACTCTAATGAGCAGTTCTTC.

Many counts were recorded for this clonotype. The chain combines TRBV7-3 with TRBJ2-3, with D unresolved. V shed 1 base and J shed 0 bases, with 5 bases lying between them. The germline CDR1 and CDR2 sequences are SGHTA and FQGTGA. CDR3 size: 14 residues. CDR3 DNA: TGTGCCAGCAGCTTAAGCCATAGCACAGATACGCAGTATTTT. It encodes CASSLSHSTDTQYF.

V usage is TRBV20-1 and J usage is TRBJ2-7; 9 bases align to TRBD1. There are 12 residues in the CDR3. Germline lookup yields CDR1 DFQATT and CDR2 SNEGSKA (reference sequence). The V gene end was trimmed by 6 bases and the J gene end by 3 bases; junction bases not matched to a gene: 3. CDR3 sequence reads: CSATDRGYEQYF. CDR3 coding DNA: TGCAGTGCAACGGACAGGGGCTACGAGCAGTACTTC.

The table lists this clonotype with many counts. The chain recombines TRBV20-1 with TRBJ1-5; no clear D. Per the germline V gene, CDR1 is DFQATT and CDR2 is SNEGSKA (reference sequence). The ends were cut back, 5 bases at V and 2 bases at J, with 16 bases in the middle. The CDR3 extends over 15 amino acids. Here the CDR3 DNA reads TGCAGTGCTGAACCCCTGAAGTGGGGCAATCAGCCCCAGCATTTT. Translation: CSAEPLKWGNQPQHF.

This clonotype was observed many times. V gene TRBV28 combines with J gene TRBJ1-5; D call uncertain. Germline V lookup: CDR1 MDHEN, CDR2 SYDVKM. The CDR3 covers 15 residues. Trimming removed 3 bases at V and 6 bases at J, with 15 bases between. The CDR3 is CASSFTKATSQPQHF. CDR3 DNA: TGTGCCAGCAGTTTTACCAAGGCTACAAGTCAGCCCCAGCATTTT.

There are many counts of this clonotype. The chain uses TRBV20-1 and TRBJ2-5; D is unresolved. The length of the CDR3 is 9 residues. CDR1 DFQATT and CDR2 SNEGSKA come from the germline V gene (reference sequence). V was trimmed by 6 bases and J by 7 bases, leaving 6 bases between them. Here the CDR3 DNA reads TGCAGTGCCGGGTGGACCCAGTACTTC. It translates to CSAGWTQYF.

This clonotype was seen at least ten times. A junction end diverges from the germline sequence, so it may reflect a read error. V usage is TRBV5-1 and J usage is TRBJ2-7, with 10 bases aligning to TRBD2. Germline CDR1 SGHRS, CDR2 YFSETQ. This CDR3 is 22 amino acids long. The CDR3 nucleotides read TGCGCCAGCAGCTCCCAACAGGGGAGGGTAAATCTAGCGGGAGTCGCCTCCTCCGAGCAGTACTTC. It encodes CASSSQQGRVNLAGVASSEQYF.